The 9 T cell receptor beta chains presented below share a single source sample, sequenced in a study of control samples from healthy donors and cancer patients. Produced via immunoSEQ multiplex PCR; TCRdb's table is partial and in-frame only. The repertoire has over 7,500 clones, 75% to 95% of them found once; the top ten carry approximately 20%. Sequences were obtained from PBMCs. These receptors were taken from a man between 60 and 75 years old with colorectal cancer.

The chain has TRBV18 and TRBJ2-5; 10 nucleotides align to TRBD1. Trimming removed 6 bases from V and 4 bases from J; junction bases left unmatched: 11. Germline V gene lookup returns CDR1 KGHSH and CDR2 LQKENI. This CDR3 is 16 amino acids long. The CDR3 loop reads CASSFLRTGGRETQYF. The CDR3 coding sequence is TGTGCCAGCTCTTTCTTACGGACAGGGGGGAGAGAGACCCAGTACTTC.

J is TRBJ1-3 and V is TRBV11-2; possible D gene TRBD1, 5 bases. V was trimmed by 0 bases and J by 1 base, leaving 10 bases between them. There are 16 residues in the CDR3. Germline CDR1 and CDR2: SGHAT and FQNNGV. This chain's CDR3 is CASSLEGHLSGNTIYF. In DNA form, the CDR3 reads TGTGCCAGCAGCTTAGAGGGGCACCTGTCTGGAAACACCATATATTTT.

The chain uses TRBV7-9 and TRBJ2-7; D is undetermined. The V gene's germline CDR1 is SEHNR and CDR2 FQNEAQ (reference sequence). This CDR3 region has 13 residues. V was cut by 5 bases and J by 3 bases, with 11 bases left in between. CDR3 nucleotide sequence: TGTGCCAGCAGCCCAAGGACCATCTACGAGCAGTACTTC. Protein sequence: CASSPRTIYEQYF.

The rearrangement uses TRBV5-8 and TRBJ2-5; 8 bases align to TRBD1. This CDR3 region has 14 residues. The germline V gene encodes CDR1 SGHTS and CDR2 YDEGEE. V was pared by 4 bases and J by 9 bases, with 11 bases of the junction left unmatched. Here the CDR3 DNA reads TGTGCCAGCAGCCCCGGACAGGGTTGGGAGTCCCAGTACTTC. This gives the protein CASSPGQGWESQYF. Full variable domain (remainder filled in from reference TRBV5-8 and TRBJ2-5): EAGVTQSPTHLIKTRGQQATLRCSPISGHTSVYWYQQALGLGLQFLLWYDEGEERNRGNFPPRFSGRQFPNYSSELNVNALELEDSALYLCASSPGQGWESQYFGPGTRLLVL.

V gene TRBV11-3 combines with J gene TRBJ2-5; D is unresolved. V lost 3 bases, J lost 2 bases, and 7 bases lay in between. Germline CDR1 is SGHNT and CDR2 is YENEEA. This CDR3 contains 13 residues. DNA for the CDR3: TGTGCCAGCAGCTTGGGGTTACAAGAGACCCAGTACTTC. Amino acids: CASSLGLQETQYF.

The genes are TRBV19 and TRBJ1-4; TRBD1 might be the D (5 bases). Germline V gene data show CDR1 as LNHDA and CDR2 as SQIVND (reference sequence). V lost 3 bases and J 2 bases, leaving 16 bases between the germline ends. The CDR3 has 17 amino acids. The CDR3 DNA is TGTGCCAGTAGTATTCGGACCTTCGGGGCCACTAATGAAAAACTGTTTTTT. This codes for CASSIRTFGATNEKLFF. Filled out from reference TRBV19 and TRBJ1-4, the complete variable domain reads DGGITQSPKYLFRKEGQNVTLSCEQNLNHDAMYWYRQDPGQGLRLIYYSQIVNDFQKGDIAEGYSVSREKKESFPLTVTSAQKNPTAFYLCASSIRTFGATNEKLFFGSGTQLSVL.

The CDR3 coding sequence is TGTGCCAGCAGTTATAGGGCCGGGGAGCTGTTTTTT. Its translation is CASSYRAGELFF. The chain links TRBV6-6 to TRBJ2-2; D unresolved. V lost 3 bases and J 6 bases, leaving 5 bases between the germline ends. Germline values: CDR1 MNHNY, CDR2 SVGAGI (reference sequence). CDR3 length: 12 residues.

The chain recombines TRBV5-1 with TRBJ2-4; D not resolved. Trimming left V 6 bases short and J 9 bases short, with 19 bases between. This CDR3 is 14 amino acids long. The germline V gene encodes CDR1 SGHRS and CDR2 YFSETQ. DNA of the CDR3: TGCGCCAGCACGAGTGAACACCTTAGAGGCATTCAGTACTTC. This gives the protein CASTSEHLRGIQYF. Complete variable domain (other parts from reference TRBV5-1 and TRBJ2-4): KAGVTQTPRYLIKTRGQQVTLSCSPISGHRSVSWYQQTPGQGLQFLFEYFSETQRNKGNFPGRFSGRQFSNSRSEMNVSTLELGDSALYLCASTSEHLRGIQYFGAGTRLSVL.

In DNA, the CDR3 is TGTGCCAGCAGCCAGGGACTGAACACCGGGGAGCTGTTTTTT. Translated: CASSQGLNTGELFF. The chain employs TRBV5-4 and TRBJ2-2, with D possibly TRBD2 on 6 matching bases. This CDR3 contains 14 residues. Per germline, CDR1 SGHNT and CDR2 YYREEE (reference sequence). V lost 4 bases and J lost 1, with 8 bases in between. The full variable domain, completed using reference TRBV5-4 and TRBJ2-2, is ETGVTQSPTHLIKTRGQQVTLRCSSQSGHNTVSWYQQALGQGPQFIFQYYREEENGRGNFPPRFSGLQFPNYSSELNVNALELDDSALYLCASSQGLNTGELFFGEGSRLTVL.